Below, 9 T cell receptor beta chains from the same sample are listed, as sequenced in a study of blood T cell repertoires in COVID-19. TCRdb keeps only in-frame clones here, not all; method: immunoSEQ multiplex PCR. The sample carries approximately 320,000 clones, about 90% recorded once. The sample consisted of peripheral blood. The receptors were sampled from a woman under 40 with COVID-19, enrolled during active disease.

Only a few counts were recorded for this clone. V gene TRBV27 combines with J gene TRBJ1-2; D is possibly TRBD1 (5 bases). This CDR3 is built from 15 residues. The germline V gene has CDR1 MNHEY and CDR2 SMNVEV (reference sequence). Trimming stripped 4 bases from V and 6 bases from J, with 18 bases between. CDR3 region: CASSSYPPSTDGYTF. DNA for the CDR3: TGTGCCAGCAGTTCCTACCCCCCTTCGACAGATGGCTACACCTTC.

The J gene is TRBJ2-1, the V gene TRBV5-1; 7 bases line up with TRBD2. V lost 0 bases to trimming and J lost 5 bases; unmatched junction nucleotides: 8. Germline V gene sequence: CDR1 SGHRS, CDR2 YFSETQ. The CDR3 loop spans 16 amino acids. CDR3 residues: CASSLAPGLTNNEQFF. CDR3 coding DNA: TGCGCCAGCAGCTTGGCACCGGGACTAACGAACAATGAGCAGTTCTTC. The full variable domain, in which reference TRBV5-1 and TRBJ2-1 provide the parts outside the CDR3, is KAGVTQTPRYLIKTRGQQVTLSCSPISGHRSVSWYQQTPGQGLQFLFEYFSETQRNKGNFPGRFSGRQFSNSRSEMNVSTLELGDSALYLCASSLAPGLTNNEQFFGPGTRLTVL.

The chain links TRBV29-1 to TRBJ1-2; the D gene is possibly TRBD1 (6 bases). V lost 6 bases, J lost 5 bases, and 10 bases lay in between. The CDR3 covers 11 residues. Germline CDR1 and CDR2: SQVTM and ANQGSEA. CDR3 nucleotide sequence: TGCAGCGTACAGGGCGGGTATGGCTACACCTTC. Protein: CSVQGGYGYTF.

The rearrangement links TRBV21-1 to TRBJ2-3; the D segment call TRBD1 is taken from the table without a DNA check. TRBV21-1 is a recognized pseudogene. The CDR3 runs to 15 residues. The CDR3 loop is CASSNPGQGGSTQYF. The CDR3 DNA sequence: TGTGCCAGCAGTAACCCGGGACAGGGTGGATCGACGCAGTATTTT.

This chain joins TRBV6-5 and TRBJ2-7; D uncertain. The CDR3 covers 12 residues. The germline gives CDR1 MNHEY, CDR2 SVGAGI. Deletions cut 10 bases from V and 3 bases from J, with 13 bases between. CDR3 bases: TGTGCCACCTGGGCCAACAACTACGAGCAGTACTTC. This sequence encodes CATWANNYEQYF.

This clone was found a few times. The same CDR3 is also encoded by other DNA sequences in this sample. This sequence joins TRBV5-6 and TRBJ1-5, with D tentatively TRBD1 (5 bases). CDR1 SGHDT and CDR2 YYEEEE come from the germline V gene. V was trimmed by 1 base and J by 3 bases, leaving 8 bases between them. The CDR3 has 14 amino acids. The CDR3 sequence: CASSLQGINQPQHF. The CDR3 DNA sequence: TGTGCCAGCAGCTTGCAGGGTATCAATCAGCCCCAGCATTTT. Full variable domain (outside the CDR3, taken from reference TRBV5-6 and TRBJ1-5): DAGVTQSPTHLIKTRGQQVTLRCSPKSGHDTVSWYQQALGQGPQFIFQYYEEEERQRGNFPDRFSGHQFPNYSSELNVNALLLGDSALYLCASSLQGINQPQHFGDGTRLSIL.

This clone was picked up one time. The rearrangement uses TRBV19 and TRBJ1-4; 8 bases line up with TRBD1. This CDR3 contains 13 residues. Germline lookup yields CDR1 LNHDA and CDR2 SQIVND (reference sequence). Trimming at V came to 6 bases and at J to 7 bases, leaving 4 bases not matched to a gene. The CDR3 nucleotides read TGTGCCAGTAGACAAGACAGGGGTGAAAAACTGTTTTTT. Amino acid sequence: CASRQDRGEKLFF.

Comment on this clone: The sample has other DNA sequences that encode this CDR3 too. The chain links TRBV19 to TRBJ1-5; perhaps TRBD1 as D (6 bases). The CDR3 length is 12 residues. V was shortened by 6 bases and J by 4 bases, with 7 bases between the two germline ends. Germline V gene data show CDR1 as LNHDA and CDR2 as SQIVND (reference sequence). This chain's CDR3 is CASRQGNQPQHF. For the CDR3, the DNA is TGTGCCAGTAGGCAGGGGAATCAGCCCCAGCATTTT.

This clone appeared once. CDR3 sequence (DNA): TGTGCCAGCAGCTTCAGGGGGACCGGGGAGCTGTTTTTT. This translates into CASSFRGTGELFF. V gene TRBV5-4 combines with J gene TRBJ2-2; the match to TRBD1 covers 7 bases. Per germline, CDR1 SGHNT and CDR2 YYREEE (reference sequence). This CDR3 contains 13 residues. J lost 5 bases, V lost 2 bases, and 0 bases had no gene match.